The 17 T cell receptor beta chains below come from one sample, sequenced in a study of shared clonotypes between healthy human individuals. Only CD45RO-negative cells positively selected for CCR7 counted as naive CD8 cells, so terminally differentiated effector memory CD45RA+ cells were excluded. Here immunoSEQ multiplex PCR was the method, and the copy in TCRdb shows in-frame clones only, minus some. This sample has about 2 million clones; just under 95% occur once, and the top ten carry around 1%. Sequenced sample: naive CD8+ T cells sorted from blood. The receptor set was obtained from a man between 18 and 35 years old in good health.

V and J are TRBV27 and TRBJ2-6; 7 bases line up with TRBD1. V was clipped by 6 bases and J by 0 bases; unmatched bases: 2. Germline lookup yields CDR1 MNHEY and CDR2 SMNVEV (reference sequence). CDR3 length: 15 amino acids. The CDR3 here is CASRTGSSGANVLTF. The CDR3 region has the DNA TGTGCCAGCAGGACAGGGAGCTCTGGGGCCAACGTCCTGACTTTC.

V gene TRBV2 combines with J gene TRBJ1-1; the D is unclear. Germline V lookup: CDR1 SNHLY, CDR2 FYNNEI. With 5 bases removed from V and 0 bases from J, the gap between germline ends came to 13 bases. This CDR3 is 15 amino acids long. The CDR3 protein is CASSKLGLLNTEAFF. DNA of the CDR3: TGTGCCAGCAGTAAACTGGGCCTTTTGAACACTGAAGCTTTCTTT. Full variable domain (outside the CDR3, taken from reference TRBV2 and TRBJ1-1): EPEVTQTPSHQVTQMGQEVILRCVPISNHLYFYWYRQILGQKVEFLVSFYNNEISEKSEIFDDQFSVERPDGSNFTLKIRSTKLEDSAMYFCASSKLGLLNTEAFFGQGTRLTVV.

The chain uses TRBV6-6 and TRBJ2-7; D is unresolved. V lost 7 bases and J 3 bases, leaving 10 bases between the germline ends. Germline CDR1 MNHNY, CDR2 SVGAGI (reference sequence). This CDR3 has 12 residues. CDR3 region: CASTQRHYEQYF. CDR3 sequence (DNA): TGTGCCAGCACCCAAAGGCACTACGAGCAGTACTTC.

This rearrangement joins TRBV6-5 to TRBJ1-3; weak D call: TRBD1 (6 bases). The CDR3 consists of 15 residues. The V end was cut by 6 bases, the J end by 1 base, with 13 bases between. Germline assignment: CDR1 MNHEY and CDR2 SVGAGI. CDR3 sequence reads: CASSGTGRSGNTIYF. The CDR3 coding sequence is TGTGCCAGCAGCGGAACAGGGAGATCTGGAAACACCATATATTTT.

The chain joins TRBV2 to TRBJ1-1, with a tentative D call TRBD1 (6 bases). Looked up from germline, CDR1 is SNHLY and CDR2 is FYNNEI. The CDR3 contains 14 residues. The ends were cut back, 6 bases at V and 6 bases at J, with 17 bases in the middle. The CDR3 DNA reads TGTGCCAGCAGCCGTGGGGGCCTAGGGCCTGAAGCTTTCTTT. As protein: CASSRGGLGPEAFF.

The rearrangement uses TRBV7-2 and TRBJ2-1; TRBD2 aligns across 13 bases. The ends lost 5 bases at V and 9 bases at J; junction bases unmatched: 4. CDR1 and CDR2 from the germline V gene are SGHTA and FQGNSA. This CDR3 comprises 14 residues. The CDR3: CASSPGLAGFEQFF. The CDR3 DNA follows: TGTGCCAGCAGCCCGGGACTAGCGGGGTTTGAGCAGTTCTTC.

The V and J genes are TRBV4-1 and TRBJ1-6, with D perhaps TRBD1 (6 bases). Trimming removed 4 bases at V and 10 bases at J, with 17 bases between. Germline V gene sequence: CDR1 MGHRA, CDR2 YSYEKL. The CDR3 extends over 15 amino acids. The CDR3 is CASSPNLGAGSPLHF. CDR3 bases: TGCGCCAGCAGCCCAAATTTGGGGGCAGGGTCACCCCTCCACTTT.

The CDR3 nucleotides are TGTGCCTGGACCCAGCGGGGGGCCGGTCCGGGCAATGAGCAGTTCTTC. It encodes CAWTQRGAGPGNEQFF. This chain connects TRBV30 to TRBJ2-1; 9 bases map to TRBD2. Germline lookup yields CDR1 GTSNPN and CDR2 SVGIG (reference sequence). Unmatched junction bases numbered 13, after V lost 4 bases and J lost 6 bases. The CDR3 loop spans 16 amino acids.

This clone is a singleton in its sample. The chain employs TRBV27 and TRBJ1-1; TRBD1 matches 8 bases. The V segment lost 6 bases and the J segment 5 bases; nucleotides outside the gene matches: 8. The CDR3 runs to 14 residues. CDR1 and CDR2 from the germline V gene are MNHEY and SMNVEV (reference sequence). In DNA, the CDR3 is TGTGCCAGCAGCCTAGACAGGGGTAGTACTGAAGCTTTCTTT. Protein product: CASSLDRGSTEAFF.

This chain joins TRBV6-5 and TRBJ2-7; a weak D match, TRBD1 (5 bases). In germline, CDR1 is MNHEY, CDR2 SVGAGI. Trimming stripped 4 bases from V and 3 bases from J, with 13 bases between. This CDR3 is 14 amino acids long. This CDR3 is CASSSTAGFYEQYF. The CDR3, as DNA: TGTGCCAGCAGTTCCACTGCAGGGTTCTACGAGCAGTACTTC.

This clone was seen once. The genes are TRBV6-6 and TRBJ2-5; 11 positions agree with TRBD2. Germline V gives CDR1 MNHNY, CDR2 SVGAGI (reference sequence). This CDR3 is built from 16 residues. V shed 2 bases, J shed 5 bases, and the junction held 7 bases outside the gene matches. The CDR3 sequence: CASSYLGLAVSETQYF. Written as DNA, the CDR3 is TGTGCCAGCAGTTACCTGGGACTAGCGGTATCTGAGACCCAGTACTTC.

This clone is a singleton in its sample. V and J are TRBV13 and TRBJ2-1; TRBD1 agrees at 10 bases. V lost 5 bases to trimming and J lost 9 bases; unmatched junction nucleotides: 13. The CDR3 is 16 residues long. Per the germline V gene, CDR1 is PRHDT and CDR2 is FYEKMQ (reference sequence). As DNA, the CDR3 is TGTGCCAGCAGCGGGACGGGACAGGGGATGGGGGCTGAGCAGTTCTTC. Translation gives CASSGTGQGMGAEQFF. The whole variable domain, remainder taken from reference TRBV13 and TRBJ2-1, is AAGVIQSPRHLIKEKRETATLKCYPIPRHDTVYWYQQGPGQDPQFLISFYEKMQSDKGSIPDRFSAQQFSDYHSELNMSSLELGDSALYFCASSGTGQGMGAEQFFGPGTRLTVL.

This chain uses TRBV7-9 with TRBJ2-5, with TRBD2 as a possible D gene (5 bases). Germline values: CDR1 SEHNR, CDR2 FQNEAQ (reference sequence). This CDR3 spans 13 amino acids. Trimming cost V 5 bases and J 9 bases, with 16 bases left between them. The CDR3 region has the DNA TGTGCCAGCAGCCCCTTTTTGGCAGCGGCCCAGTACTTC. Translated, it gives CASSPFLAAAQYF.

CDR3 in amino acids: CASSQEGQLQETQYF. The CDR3 DNA reads as TGCGCCAGCAGCCAAGAGGGACAGCTGCAAGAGACCCAGTACTTC. The V and J genes are TRBV4-1 and TRBJ2-5; 7 positions agree with TRBD1. V was clipped by 0 bases and J by 2 bases; unmatched bases: 3. The CDR3 length is 15 residues. CDR1 MGHRA and CDR2 YSYEKL come from the germline V gene.

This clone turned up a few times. The CDR3 loop is CASSESRLNQPQHF. CDR3 coding DNA: TGTGCCAGCAGTGAAAGTCGGTTAAATCAGCCCCAGCATTTT. The chain links TRBV2 to TRBJ1-5; D call uncertain. This CDR3 comprises 14 residues. Per germline, CDR1 SNHLY and CDR2 FYNNEI. V gave up 2 bases and J gave up 4 bases, with 9 bases separating them.

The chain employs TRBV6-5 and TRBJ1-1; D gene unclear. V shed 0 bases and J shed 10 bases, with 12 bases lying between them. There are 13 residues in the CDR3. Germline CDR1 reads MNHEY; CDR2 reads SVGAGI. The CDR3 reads CASSYSEGIGAFF. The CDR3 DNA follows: TGTGCCAGCAGTTACTCGGAGGGTATTGGAGCTTTCTTT.

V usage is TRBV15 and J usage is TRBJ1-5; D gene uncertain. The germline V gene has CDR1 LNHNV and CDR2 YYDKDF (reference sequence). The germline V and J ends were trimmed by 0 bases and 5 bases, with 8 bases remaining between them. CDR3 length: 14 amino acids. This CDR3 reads CATSREGAYQPQHF. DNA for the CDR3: TGTGCCACCAGCAGAGAGGGAGCGTATCAGCCCCAGCATTTT.